Below, one T cell receptor (beta chain) is given with its context. Its antigen is currently unknown. The CDR3 runs to 12 residues. Trimming removed 6 bases from V and 11 bases from J, with 19 bases in between. Germline V CDR1 and CDR2: DFQATT, SNEGSKA (reference sequence). The data derive from a study of T cell responses to AZD1222 COVID-19 vaccine. Study observations and caveats: Only a handful of AZD1222 recipients were seropositive at baseline. Spike was spanned by vaccine-associated CD4 TCRs, which were dominant at 160-218 and 743-854. Increases in Spike-specific TCR breadth and depth were seen after two AZD1222 doses. Most donors were white British and more were female, and clonal diversity was possibly underestimated.

Profiling relied on immunoSEQ multiplex PCR, and the TCRdb table lists in-frame clones only, not all of them. Counted here are about 200,000 clones, approximately 92% occurring once; the ten biggest clones make up 1% to 1.5%. The receptor's source is an adult in good health. The V gene is TRBV20-1, the J gene TRBJ1-1; maybe TRBD1 (5 bases). This sample comprised peripheral blood, obtained on day 0 of AZD1222 vaccination. The CDR3 here is CSASRDRLQAFF. The CDR3 coding sequence is TGCAGTGCCAGTCGGGACCGGCTACAGGCTTTCTTT.